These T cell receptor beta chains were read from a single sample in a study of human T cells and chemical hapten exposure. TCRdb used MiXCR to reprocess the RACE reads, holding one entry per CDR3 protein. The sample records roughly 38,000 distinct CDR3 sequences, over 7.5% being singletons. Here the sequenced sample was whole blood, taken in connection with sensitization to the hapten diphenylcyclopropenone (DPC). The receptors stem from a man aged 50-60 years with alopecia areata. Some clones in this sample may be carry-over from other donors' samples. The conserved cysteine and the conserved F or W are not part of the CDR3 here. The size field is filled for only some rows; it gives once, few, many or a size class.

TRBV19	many	ASSTKAQNYNEQF
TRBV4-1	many	ASSQGGQGWAQETQY
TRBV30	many	AWIDRVGPSPLH
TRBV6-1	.	ASLIAGLAADTQY
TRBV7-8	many	ASSQTGGTEAF
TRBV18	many	ASSPRSGASYNEQF
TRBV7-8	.	ASSLTGRVNYEQY
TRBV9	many	ASSEGDGRIYEQY
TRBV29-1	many	SVLDNQETQY
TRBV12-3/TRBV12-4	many	ASSSLAVSTDTQY
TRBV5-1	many	ASSSKAKNTEAF
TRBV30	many	AWSVLGSGKLF
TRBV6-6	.	ASRRRDRGINQPQH
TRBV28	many	ASSLSQGAGGELF
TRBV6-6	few	ASGYPLKELF
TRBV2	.	ASRAGTPADTQY